Listed below are T cell receptor beta chains from one sample, sequenced in a study of blood T cell repertoires in COVID-19. Measured with immunoSEQ multiplex PCR; TCRdb has only the in-frame clones, and not every one. The table has around 330,000 clones, roughly 90% seen once. Sequences were obtained from peripheral blood. The receptors were gathered from a woman aged 45-65 years with active or convalescent COVID-19. CDR3s include the opening cysteine and the closing phenylalanine or tryptophan. Fields, in order: clone size, V gene, CDR3 protein. The size of a clone is reported for some rows only, either as once, few or many, or as a class for expanded clones.

NA,TRBV3-1/TRBV3-2,CASSRRQMNTEAFF
NA,TRBV11-2,CASSRTGTGVYTEAFF
NA,TRBV11-3,CASSLEGQSYEQYF
NA,TRBV18,CASSPSWGGGASYEQYF
NA,TRBV28,CASSYLGLAGPNTGELFF
NA,TRBV7-6,CASTSLAGALLTDTQYF
NA,TRBV5-4,CASSSGQGAGANVLTF
NA,TRBV7-2,CASSTSRVAEAYEQYF
few,TRBV4-1,CASSPFGSYGYTF
NA,TRBV6-2/TRBV6-3,CASSLGRGENTEAFF
NA,TRBV18,CASSPRLAPPHEQYF
few,TRBV7-2,CASSKGQGSGYTF
NA,TRBV7-2,CASSLAPGLGGYTF
NA,TRBV12-3/TRBV12-4,CASSSPRWGYTF
NA,TRBV30,CAWSVTTGRQPQHF